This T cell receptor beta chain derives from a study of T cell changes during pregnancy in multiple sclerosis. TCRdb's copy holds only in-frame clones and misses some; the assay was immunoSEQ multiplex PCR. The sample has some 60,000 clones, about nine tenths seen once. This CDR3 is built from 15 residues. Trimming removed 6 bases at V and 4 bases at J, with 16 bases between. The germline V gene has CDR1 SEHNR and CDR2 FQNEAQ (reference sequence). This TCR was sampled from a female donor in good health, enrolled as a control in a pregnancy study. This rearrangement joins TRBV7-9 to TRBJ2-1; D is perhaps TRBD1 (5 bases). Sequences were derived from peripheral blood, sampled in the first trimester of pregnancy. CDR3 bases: TGTGCCAGCAGTTATATAACGGACACTTACAATGAGCAGTTCTTC. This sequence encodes CASSYITDTYNEQFF. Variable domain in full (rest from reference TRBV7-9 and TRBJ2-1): DTGVSQNPRHKITKRGQNVTFRCDPISEHNRLYWYRQTLGQGPEFLTYFQNEAQLEKSRLLSDRFSAERPKGSFSTLEIQRTEQGDSAMYLCASSYITDTYNEQFFGPGTRLTVL.